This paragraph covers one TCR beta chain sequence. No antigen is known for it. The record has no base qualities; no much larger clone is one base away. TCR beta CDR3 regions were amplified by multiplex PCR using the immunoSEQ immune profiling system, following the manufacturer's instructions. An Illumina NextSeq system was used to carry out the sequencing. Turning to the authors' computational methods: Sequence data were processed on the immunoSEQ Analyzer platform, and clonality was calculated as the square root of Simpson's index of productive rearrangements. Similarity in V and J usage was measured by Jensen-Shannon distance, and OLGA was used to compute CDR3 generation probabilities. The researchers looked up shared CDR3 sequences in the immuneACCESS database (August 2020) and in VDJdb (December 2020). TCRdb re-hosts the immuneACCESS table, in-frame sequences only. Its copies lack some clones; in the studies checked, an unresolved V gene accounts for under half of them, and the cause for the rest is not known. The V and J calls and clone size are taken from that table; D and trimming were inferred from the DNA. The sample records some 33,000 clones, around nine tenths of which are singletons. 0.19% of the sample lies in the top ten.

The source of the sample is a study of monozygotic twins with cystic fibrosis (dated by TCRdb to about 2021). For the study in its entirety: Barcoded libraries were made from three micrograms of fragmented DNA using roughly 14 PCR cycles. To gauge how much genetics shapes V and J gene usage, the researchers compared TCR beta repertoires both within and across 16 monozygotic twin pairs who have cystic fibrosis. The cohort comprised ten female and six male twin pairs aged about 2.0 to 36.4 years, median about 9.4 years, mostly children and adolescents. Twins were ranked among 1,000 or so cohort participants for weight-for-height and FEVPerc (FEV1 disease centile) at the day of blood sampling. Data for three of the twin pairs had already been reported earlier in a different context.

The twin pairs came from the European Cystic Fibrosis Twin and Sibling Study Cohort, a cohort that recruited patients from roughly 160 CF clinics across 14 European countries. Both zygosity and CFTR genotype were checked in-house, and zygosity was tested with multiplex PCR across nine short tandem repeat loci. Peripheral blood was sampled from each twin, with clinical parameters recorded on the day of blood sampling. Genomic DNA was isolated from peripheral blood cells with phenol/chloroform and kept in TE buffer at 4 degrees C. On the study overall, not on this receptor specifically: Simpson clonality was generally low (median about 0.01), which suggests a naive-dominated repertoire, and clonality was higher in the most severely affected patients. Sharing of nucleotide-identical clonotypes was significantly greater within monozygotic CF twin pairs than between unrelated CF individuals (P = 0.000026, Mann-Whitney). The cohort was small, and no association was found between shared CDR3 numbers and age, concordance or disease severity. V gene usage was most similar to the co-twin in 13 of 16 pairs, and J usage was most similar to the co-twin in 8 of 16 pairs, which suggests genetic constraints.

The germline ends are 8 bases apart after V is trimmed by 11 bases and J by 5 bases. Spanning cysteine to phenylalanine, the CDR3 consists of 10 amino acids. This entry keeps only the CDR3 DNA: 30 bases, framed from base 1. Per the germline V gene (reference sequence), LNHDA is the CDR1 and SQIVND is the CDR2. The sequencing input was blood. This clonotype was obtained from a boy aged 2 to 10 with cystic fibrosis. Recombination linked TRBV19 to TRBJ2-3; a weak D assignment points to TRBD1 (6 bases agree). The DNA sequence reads TGTGCCTCCAGGGGAGATACGCAGTATTTT. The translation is CASRGDTQYF.